This is a list of T cell receptor beta chains from one sample in a study of shared clonotypes between healthy human individuals. TCRdb keeps only in-frame clones here, not all; method: immunoSEQ multiplex PCR. The sample carries 2 million to 2.5 million clones, roughly 95% recorded once. The specimen sequenced was naive CD4+ T cells sorted from blood. The origin of the receptors is a young man in good health. Each CDR3 is given with its conserved first and last residue.

V	J	CDR3
TRBV7-2	TRBJ2-1	CASSLVGGYNEQFF
TRBV9	TRBJ1-1	CASSVSTGAITEAFF
TRBV10-1	TRBJ2-7	CASSPNRGYEQYF
TRBV7-6	TRBJ1-6	CASSAQLANNSPLHF
TRBV11-2	TRBJ1-2	CASRDQDSYYGYTF
TRBV2	TRBJ1-4	CASRTGLVEKLFF
TRBV6-5	TRBJ1-2	CASRAGVGTYGYTF
TRBV4-1	TRBJ2-3	CASSPGPYPGDTQYF
TRBV11-2	TRBJ2-6	CASSLGGSGANVLTF
TRBV19	TRBJ1-4	CASSTYTGTATNEKLFF
TRBV11-2	TRBJ2-2	CASSLERQSGELFF
TRBV7-9	TRBJ1-1	CASSRNRGPNTEAFF
TRBV5-4	TRBJ1-2	CASSTDGDRGYTF
TRBV10-3	TRBJ1-5	CAISGGGNQPQHF
TRBV25-1	TRBJ1-5	CASSKGDLQPQHF
TRBV29-1	TRBJ2-1	CSVGLWTGDEQFF
TRBV30	TRBJ2-5	CAWNLPGLLLETQYF
TRBV6-6	TRBJ2-7	CASRMDRGHEQYF
TRBV15	TRBJ2-2	CATSSSYTGELFF
TRBV5-4	TRBJ2-1	CASNRRDGTSGDNEQFF
TRBV10-1	TRBJ2-7	CASSTGLSEQYF
TRBV18	TRBJ2-2	CASSPRGTGELFF
TRBV15	TRBJ2-5	CATSRDPGGETQYF
TRBV4-1	TRBJ2-5	CASSLTLAETQYF
TRBV7-2	TRBJ2-1	CASSLAGTPSYNEQFF
TRBV30	TRBJ2-1	CAWSPRGSGGPIYNEQFF
TRBV29-1	TRBJ1-2	CSVQGGDGYTF
TRBV7-9	TRBJ1-5	CASSSLGGVNQPQHF
TRBV30	TRBJ2-1	CAWSVLGSNEQFF
TRBV2	TRBJ2-2	CASQTSGGTTGELFF
TRBV7-9	TRBJ1-1	CASSLRQEGEAFF
TRBV29-1	TRBJ2-6	CSARDRGSGANVLTF
TRBV11-2	TRBJ2-2	CASSLYGTTTNTGELFF
TRBV28	TRBJ1-6	CASRSGRDSYSPLHF
TRBV7-2	TRBJ2-6	CASSLNMVLGANVLTF
TRBV28	TRBJ2-1	CASSLAGGAMYEQFF
TRBV9	TRBJ2-7	CASSPVGGLSYEQYF
TRBV6-5	TRBJ1-4	CASSYVSEKNEKLFF
TRBV5-4	TRBJ2-7	CASSLEAHYEQYF
TRBV27	TRBJ1-5	CASSLRFSLLSNQPQHF
TRBV12-5	TRBJ1-4	CASTIDEKLFF
TRBV30	TRBJ1-6	CAWRSTGRSPLHF